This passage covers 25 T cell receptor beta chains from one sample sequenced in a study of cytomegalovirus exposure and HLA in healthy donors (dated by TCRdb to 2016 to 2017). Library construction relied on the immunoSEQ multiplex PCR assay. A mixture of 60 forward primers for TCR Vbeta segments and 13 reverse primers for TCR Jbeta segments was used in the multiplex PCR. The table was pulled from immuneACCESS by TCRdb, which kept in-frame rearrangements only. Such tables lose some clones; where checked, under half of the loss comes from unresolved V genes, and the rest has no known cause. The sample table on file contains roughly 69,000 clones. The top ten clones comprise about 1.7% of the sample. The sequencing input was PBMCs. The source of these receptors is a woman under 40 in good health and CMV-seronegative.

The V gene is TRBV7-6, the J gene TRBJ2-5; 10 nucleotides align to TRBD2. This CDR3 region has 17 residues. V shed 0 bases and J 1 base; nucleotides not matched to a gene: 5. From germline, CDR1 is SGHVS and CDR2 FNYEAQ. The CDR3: CASSLARLAGFQETQYF. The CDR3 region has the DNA TGTGCCAGCAGCTTAGCTCGACTAGCGGGCTTCCAAGAGACCCAGTACTTC.

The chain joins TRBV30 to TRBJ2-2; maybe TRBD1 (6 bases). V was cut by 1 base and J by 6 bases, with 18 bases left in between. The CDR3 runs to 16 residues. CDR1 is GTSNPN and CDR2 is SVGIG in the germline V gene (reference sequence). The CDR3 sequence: CAWSAYSTGFSGELFF. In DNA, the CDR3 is TGTGCCTGGAGTGCCTACTCGACAGGCTTCTCCGGGGAGCTGTTTTTT.

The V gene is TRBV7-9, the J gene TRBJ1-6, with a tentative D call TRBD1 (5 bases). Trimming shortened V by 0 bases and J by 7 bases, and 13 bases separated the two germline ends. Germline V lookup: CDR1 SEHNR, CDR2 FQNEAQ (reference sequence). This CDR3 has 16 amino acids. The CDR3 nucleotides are TGTGCCAGCAGCTTAGCTGGGGCGGGGGGAAATTCACCCCTCCACTTT. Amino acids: CASSLAGAGGNSPLHF.

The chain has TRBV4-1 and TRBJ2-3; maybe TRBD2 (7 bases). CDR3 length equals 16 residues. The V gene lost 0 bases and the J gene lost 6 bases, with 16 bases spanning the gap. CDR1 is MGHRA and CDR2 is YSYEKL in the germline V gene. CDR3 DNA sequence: TGCGCCAGCAGCCAAGATAGGGAGGGGGGCCTGGATACGCAGTATTTT. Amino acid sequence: CASSQDREGGLDTQYF.

CDR3 coding DNA: TGTGCCAGCAGCCCTCTGACAGGGAGGAACACTGAAGCTTTCTTT. Protein product: CASSPLTGRNTEAFF. This chain links TRBV7-9 with TRBJ1-1, with 7 bases matching TRBD1. V trimming: 5 bases; J trimming: 1 base; junction bases outside the gene matches: 7. The V gene's germline CDR1 is SEHNR and CDR2 FQNEAQ (reference sequence). CDR3 length: 15 residues.

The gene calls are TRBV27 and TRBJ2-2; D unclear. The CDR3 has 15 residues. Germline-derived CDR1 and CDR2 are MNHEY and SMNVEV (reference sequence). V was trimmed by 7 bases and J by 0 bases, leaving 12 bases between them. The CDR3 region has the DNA TGTGCCAGCACCGGCGGTGATCCGAACACCGGGGAGCTGTTTTTT. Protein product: CASTGGDPNTGELFF.

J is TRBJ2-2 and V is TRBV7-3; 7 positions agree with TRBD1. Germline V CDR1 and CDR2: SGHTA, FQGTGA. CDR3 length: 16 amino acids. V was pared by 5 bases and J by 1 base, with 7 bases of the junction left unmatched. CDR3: CASSPQGIGNTGELFF. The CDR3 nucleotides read TGTGCCAGCAGCCCACAGGGGATAGGGAACACCGGGGAGCTGTTTTTT.

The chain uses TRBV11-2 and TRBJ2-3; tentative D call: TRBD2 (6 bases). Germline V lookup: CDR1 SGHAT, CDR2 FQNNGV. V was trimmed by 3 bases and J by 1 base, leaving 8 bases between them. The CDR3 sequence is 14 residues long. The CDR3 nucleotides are TGTGCCAGCAGCTTCGGGACTGGCACAGATACGCAGTATTTT. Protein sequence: CASSFGTGTDTQYF.

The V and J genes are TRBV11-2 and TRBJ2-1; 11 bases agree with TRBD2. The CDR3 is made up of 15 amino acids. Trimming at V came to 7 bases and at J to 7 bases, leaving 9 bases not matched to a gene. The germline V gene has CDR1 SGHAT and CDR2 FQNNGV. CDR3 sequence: CASNPLAGGRNEQFF. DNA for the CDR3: TGTGCCAGCAACCCTTTAGCGGGAGGGCGGAATGAGCAGTTCTTC. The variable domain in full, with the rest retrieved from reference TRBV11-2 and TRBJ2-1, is EAGVAQSPRYKIIEKRQSVAFWCNPISGHATLYWYQQILGQGPKLLIQFQNNGVVDDSQLPKDRFSAERLKGVDSTLKIQPAKLEDSAVYLCASNPLAGGRNEQFFGPGTRLTVL.

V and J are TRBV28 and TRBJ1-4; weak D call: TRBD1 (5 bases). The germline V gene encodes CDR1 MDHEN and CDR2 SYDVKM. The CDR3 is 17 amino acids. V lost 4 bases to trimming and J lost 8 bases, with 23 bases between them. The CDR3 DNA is TGTGCCAGCAGTTGGGGGGGTAGCGGACATGCAGGGGAAAAACTGTTTTTT. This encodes CASSWGGSGHAGEKLFF.

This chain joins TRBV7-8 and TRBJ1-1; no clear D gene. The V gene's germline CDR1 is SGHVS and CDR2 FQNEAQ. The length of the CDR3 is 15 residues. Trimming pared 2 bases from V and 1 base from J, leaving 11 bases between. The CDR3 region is CASSLIPVPNTEAFF. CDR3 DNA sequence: TGTGCCAGCAGCTTAATCCCGGTCCCGAACACTGAAGCTTTCTTT.

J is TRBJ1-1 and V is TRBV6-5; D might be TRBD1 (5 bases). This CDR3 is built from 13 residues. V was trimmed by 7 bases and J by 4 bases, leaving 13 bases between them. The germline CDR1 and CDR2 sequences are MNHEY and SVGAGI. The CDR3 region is CASTLAGGTEAFF. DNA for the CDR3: TGTGCCAGCACCTTGGCGGGGGGCACTGAAGCTTTCTTT.

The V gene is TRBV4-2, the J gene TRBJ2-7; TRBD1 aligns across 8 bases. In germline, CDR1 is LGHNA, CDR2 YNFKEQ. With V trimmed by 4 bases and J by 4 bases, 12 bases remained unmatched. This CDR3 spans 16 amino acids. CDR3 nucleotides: TGTGCCAGCAGCCCGGAAATTCAGGACAGGGAGTACGAGCAGTACTTC. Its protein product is CASSPEIQDREYEQYF.

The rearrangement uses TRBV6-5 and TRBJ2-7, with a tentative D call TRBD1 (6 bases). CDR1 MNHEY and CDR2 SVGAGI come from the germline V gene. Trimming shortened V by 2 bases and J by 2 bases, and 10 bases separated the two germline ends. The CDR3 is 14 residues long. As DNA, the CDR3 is TGTGCCAGCAGTTACCCGGGACATCCCTACGAGCAGTACTTC. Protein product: CASSYPGHPYEQYF.

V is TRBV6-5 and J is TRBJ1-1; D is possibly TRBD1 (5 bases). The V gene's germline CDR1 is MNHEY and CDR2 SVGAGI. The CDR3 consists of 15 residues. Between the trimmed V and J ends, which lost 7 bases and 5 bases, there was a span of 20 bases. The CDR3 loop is CASTLSLVGGTEAFF. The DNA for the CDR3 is TGTGCCAGCACCTTGTCTCTGGTCGGGGGAACTGAAGCTTTCTTT.

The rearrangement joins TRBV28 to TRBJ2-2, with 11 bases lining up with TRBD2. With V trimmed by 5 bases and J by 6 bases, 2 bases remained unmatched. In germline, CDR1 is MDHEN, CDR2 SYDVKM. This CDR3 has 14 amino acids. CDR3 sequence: CASSHSGGAGELFF. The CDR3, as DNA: TGTGCCAGCAGTCATAGCGGGGGGGCCGGGGAGCTGTTTTTT.

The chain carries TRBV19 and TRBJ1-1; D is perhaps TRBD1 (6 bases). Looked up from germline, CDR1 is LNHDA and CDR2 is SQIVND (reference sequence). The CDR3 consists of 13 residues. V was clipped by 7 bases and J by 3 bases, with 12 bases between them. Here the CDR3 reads CASTGAWDTEAFF. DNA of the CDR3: TGTGCCAGTACAGGGGCTTGGGACACTGAAGCTTTCTTT.

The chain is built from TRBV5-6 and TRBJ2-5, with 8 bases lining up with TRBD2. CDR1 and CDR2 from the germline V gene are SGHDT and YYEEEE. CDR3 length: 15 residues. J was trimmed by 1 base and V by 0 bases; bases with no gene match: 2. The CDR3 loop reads CASSLAGGAQETQYF. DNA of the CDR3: TGTGCCAGCAGCTTGGCCGGGGGGGCCCAAGAGACCCAGTACTTC. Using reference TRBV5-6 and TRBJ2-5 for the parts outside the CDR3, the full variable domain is DAGVTQSPTHLIKTRGQQVTLRCSPKSGHDTVSWYQQALGQGPQFIFQYYEEEERQRGNFPDRFSGHQFPNYSSELNVNALLLGDSALYLCASSLAGGAQETQYFGPGTRLLVL.

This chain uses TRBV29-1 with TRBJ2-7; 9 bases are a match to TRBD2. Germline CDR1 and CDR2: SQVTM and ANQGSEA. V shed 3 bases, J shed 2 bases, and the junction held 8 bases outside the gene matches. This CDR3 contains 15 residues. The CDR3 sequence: CSVDTLAGSAYEQYF. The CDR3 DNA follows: TGCAGCGTTGACACCCTAGCGGGGAGCGCCTACGAGCAGTACTTC.

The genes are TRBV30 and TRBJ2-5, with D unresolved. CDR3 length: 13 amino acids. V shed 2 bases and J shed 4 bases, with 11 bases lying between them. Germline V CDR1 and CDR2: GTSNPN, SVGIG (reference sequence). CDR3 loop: CAWSPPGVETQYF. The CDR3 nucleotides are TGTGCCTGGAGTCCCCCAGGCGTAGAGACCCAGTACTTC.

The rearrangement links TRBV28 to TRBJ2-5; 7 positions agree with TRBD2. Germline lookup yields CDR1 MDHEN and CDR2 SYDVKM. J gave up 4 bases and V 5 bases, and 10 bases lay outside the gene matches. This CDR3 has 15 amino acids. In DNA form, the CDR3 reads TGTGCCAGCAGTACGTCAGGGAGGGTAGTAGAGACCCAGTACTTC. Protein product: CASSTSGRVVETQYF.

The CDR3 DNA reads TGTGCCAGCTTTTCGAGCTCCTACGAGCAGTACTTC. This encodes CASFSSSYEQYF. This chain links TRBV27 with TRBJ2-7; D not resolved. The V and J ends lost 8 bases and 0 bases respectively, with 8 bases between them. The CDR3 totals 12 residues. Looked up from germline, CDR1 is MNHEY and CDR2 is SMNVEV (reference sequence).

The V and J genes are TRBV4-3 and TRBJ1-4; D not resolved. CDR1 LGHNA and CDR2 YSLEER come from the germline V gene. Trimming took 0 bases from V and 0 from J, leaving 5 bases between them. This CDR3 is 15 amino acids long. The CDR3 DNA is TGCGCCAGCAGCCAAGATATTGCAACTAATGAAAAACTGTTTTTT. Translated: CASSQDIATNEKLFF.

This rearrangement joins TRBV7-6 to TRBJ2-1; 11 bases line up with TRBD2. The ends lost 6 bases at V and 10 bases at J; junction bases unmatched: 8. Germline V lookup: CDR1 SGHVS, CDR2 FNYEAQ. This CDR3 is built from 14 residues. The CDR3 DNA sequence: TGTGCCAGCAGTTCCTCTAGCGGGAGGCGCGAGCAGTTCTTC. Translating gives CASSSSSGRREQFF.

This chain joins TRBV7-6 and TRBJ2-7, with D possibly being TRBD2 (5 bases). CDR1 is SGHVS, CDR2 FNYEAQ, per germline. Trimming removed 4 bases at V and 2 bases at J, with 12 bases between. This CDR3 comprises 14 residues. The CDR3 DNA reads TGTGCCAGCAGCTCATACGGGGAAACCTACGAGCAGTACTTC. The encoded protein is CASSSYGETYEQYF.